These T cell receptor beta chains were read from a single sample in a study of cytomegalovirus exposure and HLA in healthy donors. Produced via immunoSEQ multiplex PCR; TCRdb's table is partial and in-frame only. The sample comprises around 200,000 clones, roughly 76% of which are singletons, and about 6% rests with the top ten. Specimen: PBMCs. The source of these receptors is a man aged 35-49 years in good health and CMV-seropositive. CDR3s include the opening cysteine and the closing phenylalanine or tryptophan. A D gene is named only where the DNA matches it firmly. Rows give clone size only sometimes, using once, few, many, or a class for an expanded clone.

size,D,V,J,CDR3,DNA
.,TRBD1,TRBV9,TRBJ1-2,CASSVGLQGVDYGYTF,TGTGCCAGCAGCGTAGGCCTCCAGGGGGTCGACTATGGCTACACCTTC
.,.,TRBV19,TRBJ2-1,CASSLLAARGGEQFF,TGTGCCAGTAGTCTTTTGGCAGCAAGGGGTGGTGAGCAGTTCTTC
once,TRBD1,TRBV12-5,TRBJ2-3,CASVRSRGRDTQYF,TGTGCTAGTGTAAGGTCCAGGGGGCGAGATACGCAGTATTTT
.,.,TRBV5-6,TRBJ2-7,CASSPYSYEQYF,TGTGCCAGCAGCCCCTACTCCTACGAGCAGTACTTC
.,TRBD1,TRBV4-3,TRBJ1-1,CASSQDRGTVNTEAFF,TGCGCCAGCAGCCAAGATAGGGGGACAGTCAACACTGAAGCTTTCTTT
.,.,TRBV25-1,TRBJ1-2,CASQGPNYGYTF,TGTGCCAGCCAGGGCCCAAACTATGGCTACACCTTC
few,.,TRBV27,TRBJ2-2,CASSPGWTTGELFF,TGTGCCAGCAGCCCAGGGTGGACCACCGGGGAGCTGTTTTTT
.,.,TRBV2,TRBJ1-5,CASQAAGPQPQHF,TGTGCCAGCCAAGCTGCAGGGCCTCAGCCCCAGCATTTT
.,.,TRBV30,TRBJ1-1,CAWNLPGTPNTEAFF,TGTGCCTGGAACCTCCCCGGGACACCGAACACTGAAGCTTTCTTT
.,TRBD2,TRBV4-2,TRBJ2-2,CASSRGGTGELFF,TGTGCCAGCAGCCGCGGGGGCACCGGGGAGCTGTTTTTT
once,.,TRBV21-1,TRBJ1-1,CASSKTREGALGTEAFF,TGTGCCAGCAGCAAAACCCGGGAGGGGGCACTAGGGACTGAAGCTTTCTTT
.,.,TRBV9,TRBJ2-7,CASGRANEQYF,TGTGCCAGCGGCAGGGCCAACGAGCAGTACTTC
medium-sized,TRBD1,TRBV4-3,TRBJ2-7,CASSQERAVTGGYSYEQYF,TGCGCCAGCAGCCAAGAACGGGCCGTGACAGGGGGTTACTCCTACGAGCAGTACTTC
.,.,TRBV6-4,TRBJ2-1,CASSEGGLREQFF,TGTGCCAGCAGTGAAGGGGGTTTGAGGGAGCAGTTCTTC
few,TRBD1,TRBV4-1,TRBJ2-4,CASSLTLRGQDIEQYF,TGCGCCAGCAGCCTCACCCTGCGGGGACAGGACATAGAGCAGTACTTC
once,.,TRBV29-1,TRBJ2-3,CSVEGGETDTQYF,TGCAGCGTTGAAGGGGGGGAGACAGATACGCAGTATTTT
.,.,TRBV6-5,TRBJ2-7,CASSYIYEQYF,TGTGCCAGCAGTTATATCTACGAGCAGTACTTC
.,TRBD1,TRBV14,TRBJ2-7,CASSQYITGTVSYEQYF,TGTGCCAGCAGCCAGTACATAACCGGGACAGTCTCCTACGAGCAGTACTTC
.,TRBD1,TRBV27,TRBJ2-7,CASSLAQGQGSYEQYF,TGTGCCAGCAGTTTGGCGCAGGGACAGGGATCCTACGAGCAGTACTTC
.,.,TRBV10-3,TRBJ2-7,CAISKGGSGYEQYF,TGTGCCATCAGTAAGGGCGGATCAGGGTACGAGCAGTACTTC
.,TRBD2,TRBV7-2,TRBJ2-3,CASSLVGGALSEWYF,TGTGCCAGCAGCTTAGTCGGGGGGGCTTTAAGTGAGTGGTATTTT
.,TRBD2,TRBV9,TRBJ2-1,CASSASGGRNEQFF,TGTGCCAGCAGCGCCAGCGGGGGGAGGAATGAGCAGTTCTTC
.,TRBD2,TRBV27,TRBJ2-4,CASRDRAGGNIQYF,TGTGCCAGCAGGGATCGGGCCGGGGGGAACATTCAGTACTTC
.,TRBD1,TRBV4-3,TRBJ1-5,CASSQTQGFNQPQHF,TGCGCCAGCAGCCAAACACAGGGGTTCAATCAGCCCCAGCATTTT
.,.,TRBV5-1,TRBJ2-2,CASRAGSKNTGELFF,TGCGCCAGCAGGGCGGGGTCGAAGAACACCGGGGAGCTGTTTTTT
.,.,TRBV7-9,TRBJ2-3,CASSPSTDTQYF,TGTGCCAGCAGCCCTAGCACAGATACGCAGTATTTT
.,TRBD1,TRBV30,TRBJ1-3,CAWMAGAGGFGNTIYF,TGTGCCTGGATGGCGGGGGCAGGGGGCTTTGGAAACACCATATATTTT
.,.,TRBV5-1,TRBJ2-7,CASSFGDSYEQYF,TGCGCCAGCAGCTTCGGAGATTCCTACGAGCAGTACTTC